These 10 T cell receptor beta chains originate from one sample sequenced in a study of T cells in Graves' hyperthyroidism and ophthalmopathy. TCR beta CDR3 regions were amplified from RNA. The HTBI set primed first-round TCR CDR3 RT-PCR. Using its own MiXCR run on the multiplex PCR reads, TCRdb lists one record per CDR3 protein. This table holds roughly 400,000 distinct CDR3 sequences, 15% to 19% found once. Source material: blood. The receptors come from a young woman with Graves' hyperthyroidism that later progressed to Graves' ophthalmopathy.

This clonotype was observed at least ten times. The CDR3 spells CASRLGQEYNEQFF. Written as DNA, the CDR3 is TGTGCCAGCAGACTGGGACAGGAATACAATGAGCAGTTCTTC. The gene calls are TRBV2 and TRBJ2-1; 8 bases align to TRBD1. CDR3 length: 14 residues. Germline V lookup: CDR1 SNHLY, CDR2 FYNNEI. Trimming cost V 6 bases and J 4 bases; bases outside gene matches: 5.

This clonotype was detected many times. The J gene is TRBJ1-1, the V gene TRBV14; D gene uncertain. Trimming removed 3 bases from V and 1 base from J, with 9 bases in between. The CDR3 sequence is 14 residues long. From germline, CDR1 is SGHDN and CDR2 FVKESK. CDR3 protein: CASSHRWENTEAFF. CDR3 DNA sequence: TGTGCCAGCAGCCACCGTTGGGAGAACACTGAAGCTTTCTTT.

This clonotype has only a few counts. In nucleotides, the CDR3 is TGTGCCAGTAGTATGGGGGCGGCCTTCCAAGAGACCCAGTACTTC. It translates to CASSMGAAFQETQYF. The chain recombines TRBV19 with TRBJ2-5, with D maybe TRBD1 (6 bases). Looked up from germline, CDR1 is LNHDA and CDR2 is SQIVND (reference sequence). Trimming took off 3 bases at V and 1 base at J, with 12 bases between the two ends. CDR3 length equals 15 residues.

There are many counts of this clonotype. This rearrangement joins TRBV3-1 to TRBJ2-5; D gene ambiguous. Trimming removed 7 bases at V and 3 bases at J, with 9 bases between. Germline lookup yields CDR1 LGHDT and CDR2 YNNKEL (reference sequence). This CDR3 has 12 amino acids. CDR3 nucleotide sequence: TGTGCCAGCACCTCCGTGAAAGAGACCCAGTACTTC. Translation: CASTSVKETQYF.

This clonotype has ten or more counts. The V gene is TRBV3-1, the J gene TRBJ2-7; 9 nucleotides line up with TRBD1. This CDR3 is built from 13 residues. V lost 8 bases to trimming and J lost 5 bases; unmatched junction nucleotides: 7. Germline CDR1 and CDR2: LGHDT and YNNKEL (reference sequence). In DNA, the CDR3 is TGTGCCAGCGCCGGGACAGGGTACGACGAGCAGTACTTC. This encodes CASAGTGYDEQYF.

This clonotype was recorded many times. The V call is TRBV2, the J call TRBJ2-2; 9 nucleotides line up with TRBD1. Germline V gives CDR1 SNHLY, CDR2 FYNNEI. The length of the CDR3 is 15 residues. V shed 6 bases, J shed 4 bases, and the junction held 6 bases outside the gene matches. The CDR3 sequence: CASRGDRAGTGELFF. The CDR3 nucleotides read TGTGCCAGCAGGGGGGACAGGGCGGGCACCGGGGAGCTGTTTTTT.

The chain joins TRBV7-9 to TRBJ2-1; 14 bases fit TRBD2. After removal of 5 bases from V and 5 bases from J, the junction contained 14 bases not matched to a gene. In germline, CDR1 is SEHNR, CDR2 FQNEAQ (reference sequence). The CDR3 spans 19 residues. CDR3 loop: CASSPRMTSGRAHDNEQFF. CDR3 nucleotide sequence: TGTGCCAGCAGCCCTAGAATGACTAGCGGGAGGGCCCACGACAATGAGCAGTTCTTC.

A few counts support this clonotype. The V gene is TRBV7-9, the J gene TRBJ1-1, with unresolved D. The V and J ends lost 5 bases and 3 bases respectively, with 16 bases between them. Germline V CDR1 and CDR2: SEHNR, FQNEAQ (reference sequence). The CDR3 is 15 residues long. The DNA of the CDR3 is TGTGCCAGCAGCCCCAATGACGAAGGGTACACTGAAGCTTTCTTT. This sequence encodes CASSPNDEGYTEAFF.

This clonotype was detected ten times or more. The chain has TRBV7-9 and TRBJ2-2; 7 nucleotides align to TRBD2. Losses at the gene ends were 2 bases for V and 6 bases for J; bases not matched to a gene: 15. CDR1 and CDR2 (germline): SEHNR, FQNEAQ (reference sequence). This CDR3 is built from 18 residues. CDR3 in DNA: TGTGCCAGCAGCTTATCGAATAAGGCTAGCGGCACGTCCGGGGAGCTGTTTTTT. Translated: CASSLSNKASGTSGELFF.

This clonotype was seen at least ten times. The genes are TRBV7-6 and TRBJ2-3, with 9 bases lining up with TRBD2. The junction had 13 bases not matched to a gene; V was cut back by 4 bases and J by 2 bases. CDR1 is SGHVS and CDR2 is FNYEAQ in the germline V gene. CDR3 length: 18 residues. CDR3 sequence reads: CASSSPIAGVDTTDTQYF. Here the CDR3 DNA reads TGTGCCAGCAGCTCGCCCATAGCGGGAGTGGATACCACAGATACGCAGTATTTT.